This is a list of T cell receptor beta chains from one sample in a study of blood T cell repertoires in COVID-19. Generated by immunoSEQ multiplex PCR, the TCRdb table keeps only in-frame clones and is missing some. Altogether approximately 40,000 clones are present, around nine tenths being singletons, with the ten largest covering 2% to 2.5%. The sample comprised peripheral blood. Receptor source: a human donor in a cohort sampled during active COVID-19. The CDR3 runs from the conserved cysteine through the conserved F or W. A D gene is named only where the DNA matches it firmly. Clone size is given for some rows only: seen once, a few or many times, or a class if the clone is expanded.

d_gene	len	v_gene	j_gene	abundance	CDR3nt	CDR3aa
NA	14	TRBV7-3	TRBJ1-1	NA	TGTGCCAGCAGCTTAACCGGGGGGAACACTGAAGCTTTCTTT	CASSLTGGNTEAFF
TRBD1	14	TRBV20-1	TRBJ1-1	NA	TGCAGTGCTAGTTCAGGGGGGATGAACACTGAAGCTTTCTTT	CSASSGGMNTEAFF
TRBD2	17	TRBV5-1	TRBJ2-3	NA	TGCGCCAGCAGCCTCCCGGGGCGGGGGGGCCAGGCAGATACGCAGTATTTT	CASSLPGRGGQADTQYF
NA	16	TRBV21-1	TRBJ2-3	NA	TGTGCCAGCATCACAAAGGGGACAGAGCTAACAGATACGCAGTATTTT	CASITKGTELTDTQYF
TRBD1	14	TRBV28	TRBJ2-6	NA	TGTGCCAGCACCGGGACAGTTGGGACCAACGTCCTGACTTTC	CASTGTVGTNVLTF
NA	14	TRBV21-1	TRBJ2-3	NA	TGTGCCAGCAGACCTAGGCGGGGGACAGATACGCAGTATTTT	CASRPRRGTDTQYF
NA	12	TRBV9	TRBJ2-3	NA	TGTGCCAGTTCCGAGGGTACAGATACGCAGTATTTT	CASSEGTDTQYF
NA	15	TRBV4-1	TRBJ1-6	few	TGCGCCAGCAGCCCCGCCCCGTCACCAGATTCACCCCTCCACTTT	CASSPAPSPDSPLHF
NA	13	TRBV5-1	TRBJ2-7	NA	TGCGCCAGCAGCTTGGAGCCGGGTGACGAGCAGTACTTC	CASSLEPGDEQYF
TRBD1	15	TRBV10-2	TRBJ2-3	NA	TGCGCCAGTCGGAAAAAGGGACAGGGATGGGATACGCAGTATTTT	CASRKKGQGWDTQYF
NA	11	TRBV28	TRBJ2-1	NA	TGTGCCAGCAGTTCCCGGGGTGAGCAGTTCTTC	CASSSRGEQFF
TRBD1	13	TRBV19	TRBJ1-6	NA	TGTGCCAGTAGCAGGACAGGGCCTTCACCCCTCCACTTT	CASSRTGPSPLHF
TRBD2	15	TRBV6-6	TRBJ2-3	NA	TGTGCCAGCAGTGGACTAGCGGGGGGTAGGGATACGCAGTATTTT	CASSGLAGGRDTQYF
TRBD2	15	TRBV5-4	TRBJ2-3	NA	TGTGCCAGCAGCTTGGAGCTAGCGGGGGGCCATACGCAGTATTTT	CASSLELAGGHTQYF
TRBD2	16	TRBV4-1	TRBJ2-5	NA	TGCGCCAGCAGCCCGAGGGAAATAGCGGGGGGAGAGACCCAGTACTTC	CASSPREIAGGETQYF
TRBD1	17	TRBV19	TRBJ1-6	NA	TGTGCCAGTACCCCAGGGGGCGGAAGGCCCCTCCATTCACCCCTCCACTTT	CASTPGGGRPLHSPLHF
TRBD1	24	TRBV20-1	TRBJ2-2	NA	TGCAGTGCTAGTTATCCGGACGGGTCGTGGAAAACAGGGGGTTACGACTGTCAGGGCGGGGAGCTGTTTTTT	CSASYPDGSWKTGGYDCQGGELFF
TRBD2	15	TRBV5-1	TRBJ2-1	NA	TGCGCCAGCAGCCCCAGGACTAGCGGGAACAATGAGCAGTTCTTC	CASSPRTSGNNEQFF
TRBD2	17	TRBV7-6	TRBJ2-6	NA	TGTGCCAGCAGCTTTACGGGCGGGGGGATAGGGGCCAACGTCCTGACTTTC	CASSFTGGGIGANVLTF
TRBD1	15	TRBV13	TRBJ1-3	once	TGTGCCAGCAGCCCACTGGACAGGGCGGGAAACACCATATATTTT	CASSPLDRAGNTIYF
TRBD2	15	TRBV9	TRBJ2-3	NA	TGTGCCAGCAGCGTATATGGGGGGGAGACAGATACGCAGTATTTT	CASSVYGGETDTQYF
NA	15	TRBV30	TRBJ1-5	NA	TGTGCCTGGAATCCCTTCGGGGGGAGCAATCAGCCCCAGCATTTT	CAWNPFGGSNQPQHF
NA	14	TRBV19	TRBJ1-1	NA	TGTGCCAGTAGTAGCCCGACAGGGAACACTGAAGCTTTCTTT	CASSSPTGNTEAFF
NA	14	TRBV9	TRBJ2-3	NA	TGTGCCAGCAGCGCCGGGACAAACACAGATACGCAGTATTTT	CASSAGTNTDTQYF
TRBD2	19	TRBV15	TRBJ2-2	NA	TGTGCCACCAGCAGAGATTGGGTAGCGGGGGGGCCGCGAACCGGGGAGCTGTTTTTT	CATSRDWVAGGPRTGELFF
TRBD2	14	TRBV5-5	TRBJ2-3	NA	TGTGCCAGCAGACTAGCGGGGGGGCCGAATACGCAGTATTTT	CASRLAGGPNTQYF
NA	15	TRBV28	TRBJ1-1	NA	TGTGCCAGCACTCCACCGGGGGGTATGTACACTGAAGCTTTCTTT	CASTPPGGMYTEAFF
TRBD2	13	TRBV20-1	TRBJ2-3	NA	TGCAGTGCTAGTGACGGGGGGACAGATACGCAGTATTTT	CSASDGGTDTQYF
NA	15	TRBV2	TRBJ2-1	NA	TGTGCCAGCAGTGACGGGTCCGCCCCCTACAATGAGCAGTTCTTC	CASSDGSAPYNEQFF
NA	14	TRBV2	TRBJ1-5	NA	TGTGCCAGCAGTGAAGTGGGGAGGCATCAGCCCCAGCATTTT	CASSEVGRHQPQHF
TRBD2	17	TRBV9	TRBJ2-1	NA	TGTGCCAGCACAAGGGCCCGGGAAGCGGGGACCTACAATGAGCAGTTCTTC	CASTRAREAGTYNEQFF
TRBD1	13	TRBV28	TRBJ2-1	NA	TGTGCCACCACGACAGGGGCTGCCAATGAGCAGTTCTTC	CATTTGAANEQFF
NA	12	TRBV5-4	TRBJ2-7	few	TGTGCCAGCAGCATCCGGGGCTACGAGCAGTACTTC	CASSIRGYEQYF
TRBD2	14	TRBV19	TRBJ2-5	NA	TGTGCCAGTAGTGCGGGGGGGGTTCGGGAGACCCAGTACTTC	CASSAGGVRETQYF
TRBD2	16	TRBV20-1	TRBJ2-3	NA	TGCAGTGCTAGTCAGACTAGCGGGGGGGCTGGAGATACGCAGTATTTT	CSASQTSGGAGDTQYF
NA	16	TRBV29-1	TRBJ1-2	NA	TGCAGCGTTAGGGGGGGCCAGGCGTTGGGTGTCTATGGCTACACCTTC	CSVRGGQALGVYGYTF
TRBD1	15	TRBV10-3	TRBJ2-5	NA	TGTGCCATCGCTGGACAGGGTGGAGCTAGGGAGACCCAGTACTTC	CAIAGQGGARETQYF
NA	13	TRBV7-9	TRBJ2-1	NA	TGTGCCAGCAGCTGGACGGGATACAATGAGCAGTTCTTC	CASSWTGYNEQFF
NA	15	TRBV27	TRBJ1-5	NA	TGTGCCAGCAGTTTATCAGGGGGTCCCAATCAGCCCCAGCATTTT	CASSLSGGPNQPQHF
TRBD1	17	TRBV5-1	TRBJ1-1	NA	TGCGCCAGCAGCTTAGACCGGGACAGCATATTGAACACTGAAGCTTTCTTT	CASSLDRDSILNTEAFF
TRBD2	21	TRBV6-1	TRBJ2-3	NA	TGTGCCAGCAGTGAAATTTACCCGGGACTAGCGGGGGCAACTAGCACAGATACGCAGTATTTT	CASSEIYPGLAGATSTDTQYF
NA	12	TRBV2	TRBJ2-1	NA	TGTGCCAGCAGTGGTGCGGGTCCTGAGCAGTTCTTC	CASSGAGPEQFF
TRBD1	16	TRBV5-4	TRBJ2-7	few	TGTGCCAGCAGCTTGGGAGGACAGGGGGCCTCCTACGAGCAGTACTTC	CASSLGGQGASYEQYF
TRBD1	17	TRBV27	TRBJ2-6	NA	TGTGCCAGCAGTTTGGGACAGGGGGCCTCTGGGGCCAACGTCCTGACTTTC	CASSLGQGASGANVLTF
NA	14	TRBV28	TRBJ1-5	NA	TGTGCCAGCAGTAGCGGGGGGGGCAATCAGCCCCAGCATTTT	CASSSGGGNQPQHF
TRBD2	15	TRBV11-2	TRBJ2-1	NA	TGTGCCAGCAGCTTGGGACTAGTGGGGTACAATGAGCAGTTCTTC	CASSLGLVGYNEQFF
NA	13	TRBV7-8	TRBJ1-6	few	TGTGCCAGCAGCTTAGGAGACAGTTCACCCCTCCACTTT	CASSLGDSSPLHF
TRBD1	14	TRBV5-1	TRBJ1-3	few	TGCGCCAGCAGCTTGGGTACAGGGGCTTACACCATATATTTT	CASSLGTGAYTIYF
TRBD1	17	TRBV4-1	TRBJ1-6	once	TGCGCCAGCAGCCAAGATTCCAGGGGGCGGTATAATTCACCCCTCCACTTT	CASSQDSRGRYNSPLHF
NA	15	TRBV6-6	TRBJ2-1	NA	TGTGCCAGCAGTACTGATTCGCTCTCCTACAATGAGCAGTTCTTC	CASSTDSLSYNEQFF
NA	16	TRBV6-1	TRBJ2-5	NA	TGTGCCAGCAGTGAGGGGTCTGTGCGGGGCCGGGGGACCCAGTACTTC	CASSEGSVRGRGTQYF
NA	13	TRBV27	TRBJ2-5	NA	TGTGCCAGCAGTTTGGCGGGTAAAGAGACCCAGTACTTC	CASSLAGKETQYF
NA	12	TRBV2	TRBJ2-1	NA	TGTGCCAGCAGGCGGGGACCCGGTGAGCAGTTCTTC	CASRRGPGEQFF
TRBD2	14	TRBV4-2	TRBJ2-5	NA	TGTGCCAACAGCCAAGATAGCGGGTGGGAGACCCAGTACTTC	CANSQDSGWETQYF
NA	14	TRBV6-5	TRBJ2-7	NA	TGTGCCAGCAGTTCCGACAGGCCCGAGTACGAGCAGTACTTC	CASSSDRPEYEQYF